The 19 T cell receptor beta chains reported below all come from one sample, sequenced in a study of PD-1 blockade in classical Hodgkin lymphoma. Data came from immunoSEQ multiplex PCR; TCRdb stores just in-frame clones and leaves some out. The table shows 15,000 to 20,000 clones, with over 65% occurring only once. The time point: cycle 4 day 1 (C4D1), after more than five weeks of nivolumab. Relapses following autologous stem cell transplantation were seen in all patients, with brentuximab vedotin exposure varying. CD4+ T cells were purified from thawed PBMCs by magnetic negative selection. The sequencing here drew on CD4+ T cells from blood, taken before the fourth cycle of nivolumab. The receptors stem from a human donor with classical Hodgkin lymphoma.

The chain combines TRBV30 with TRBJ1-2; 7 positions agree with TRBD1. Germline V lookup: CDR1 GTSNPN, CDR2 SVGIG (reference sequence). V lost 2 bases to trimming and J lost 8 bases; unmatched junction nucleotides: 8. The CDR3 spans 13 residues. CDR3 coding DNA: TGTGCCTGGAGTCAGGCAGGGGGGTACGGCTACACCTTC. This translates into CAWSQAGGYGYTF. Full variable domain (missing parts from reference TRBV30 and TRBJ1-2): SQTIHQWPATLVQPVGSPLSLECTVEGTSNPNLYWYRQAAGRGLQLLFYSVGIGQISSEVPQNLSASRPQDRQFILSSKKLLLSDSGFYLCAWSQAGGYGYTFGSGTRLTVV.

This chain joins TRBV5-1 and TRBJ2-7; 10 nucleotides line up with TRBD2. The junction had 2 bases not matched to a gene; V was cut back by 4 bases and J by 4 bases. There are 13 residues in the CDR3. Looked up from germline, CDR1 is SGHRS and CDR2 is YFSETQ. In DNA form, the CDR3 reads TGCGCCAGCAGCCGGACTAGCGGATACGAGCAGTACTTC. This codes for CASSRTSGYEQYF. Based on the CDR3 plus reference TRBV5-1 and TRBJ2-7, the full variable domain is KAGVTQTPRYLIKTRGQQVTLSCSPISGHRSVSWYQQTPGQGLQFLFEYFSETQRNKGNFPGRFSGRQFSNSRSEMNVSTLELGDSALYLCASSRTSGYEQYFGPGTRLTVT.

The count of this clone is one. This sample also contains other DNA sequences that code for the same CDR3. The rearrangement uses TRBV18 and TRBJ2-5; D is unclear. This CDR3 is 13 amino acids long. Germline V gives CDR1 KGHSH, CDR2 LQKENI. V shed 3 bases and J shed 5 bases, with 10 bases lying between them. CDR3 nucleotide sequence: TGTGCCAGCTCACCTCTCGGTGGCGAGACCCAGTACTTC. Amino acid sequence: CASSPLGGETQYF.

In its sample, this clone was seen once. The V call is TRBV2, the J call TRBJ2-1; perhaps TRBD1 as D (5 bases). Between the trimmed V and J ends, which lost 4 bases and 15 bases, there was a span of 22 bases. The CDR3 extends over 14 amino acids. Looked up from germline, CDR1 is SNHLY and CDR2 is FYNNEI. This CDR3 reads CASSVMNQGDPPFF. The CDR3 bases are TGTGCCAGCAGTGTGATGAACCAGGGCGATCCCCCGTTCTTC.

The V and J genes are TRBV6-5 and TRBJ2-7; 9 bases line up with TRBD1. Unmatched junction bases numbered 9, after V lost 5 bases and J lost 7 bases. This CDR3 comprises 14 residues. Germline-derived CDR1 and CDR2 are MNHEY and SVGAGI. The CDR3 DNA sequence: TGTGCCAGCAGTAACCAGGGGGACAGGGCAGAGCAGTACTTC. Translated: CASSNQGDRAEQYF.

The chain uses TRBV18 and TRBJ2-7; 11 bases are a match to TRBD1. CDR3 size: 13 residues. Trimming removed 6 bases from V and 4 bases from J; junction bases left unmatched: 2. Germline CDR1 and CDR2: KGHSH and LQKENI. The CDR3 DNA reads TGTGCCAGCTCCCGGGACAGGGGGTACGAGCAGTACTTC. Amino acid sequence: CASSRDRGYEQYF.

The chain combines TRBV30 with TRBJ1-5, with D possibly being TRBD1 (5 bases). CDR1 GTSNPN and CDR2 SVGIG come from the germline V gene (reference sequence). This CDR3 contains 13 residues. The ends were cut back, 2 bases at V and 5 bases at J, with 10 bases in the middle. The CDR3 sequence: CAWSQGAYQPQHF. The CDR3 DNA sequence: TGTGCCTGGAGTCAAGGGGCCTATCAGCCCCAGCATTTT.

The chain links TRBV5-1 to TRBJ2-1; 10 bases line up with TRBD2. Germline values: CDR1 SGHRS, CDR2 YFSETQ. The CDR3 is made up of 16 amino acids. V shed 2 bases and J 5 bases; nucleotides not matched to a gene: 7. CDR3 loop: CASSLISGRSDNEQFF. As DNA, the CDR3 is TGCGCCAGCAGCTTAATTAGCGGGAGGTCCGACAATGAGCAGTTCTTC.

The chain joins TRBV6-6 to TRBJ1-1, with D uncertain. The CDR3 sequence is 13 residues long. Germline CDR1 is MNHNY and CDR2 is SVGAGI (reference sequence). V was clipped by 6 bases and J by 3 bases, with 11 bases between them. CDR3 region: CASSRTPDTEAFF. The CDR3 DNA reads TGTGCCAGCAGCCGGACCCCGGACACTGAAGCTTTCTTT.

This CDR3 is CASSGGGLGQPQHF. CDR3 DNA sequence: TGTGCCAGCTCAGGCGGGGGGCTGGGGCAGCCCCAGCATTTT. The chain carries TRBV6-1 and TRBJ1-5, with a possible D match to TRBD1 (6 bases). Trimming cost V 8 bases and J 7 bases, with 18 bases left between them. The CDR3 contains 14 residues. Germline V gene data show CDR1 as MNHNS and CDR2 as SASEGT.

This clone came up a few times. This CDR3 reads CASSFGVNTIYF. As DNA, the CDR3 is TGTGCCAGCAGCTTCGGTGTGAACACCATATATTTT. V usage is TRBV11-2 and J usage is TRBJ1-3; no reliable D call. CDR1 is SGHAT, CDR2 FQNNGV, per germline. V was clipped by 3 bases and J by 7 bases, with 7 bases between them. The CDR3 is 12 residues long.

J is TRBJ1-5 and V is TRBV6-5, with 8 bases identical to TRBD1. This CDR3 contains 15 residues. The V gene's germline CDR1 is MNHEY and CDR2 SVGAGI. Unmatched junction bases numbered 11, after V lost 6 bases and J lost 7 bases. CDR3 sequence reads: CASSAGQGTGQPQHF. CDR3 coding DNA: TGTGCCAGCAGCGCCGGACAGGGCACCGGGCAGCCCCAGCATTTT.

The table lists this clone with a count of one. The CDR3 DNA follows: TGTGCCAGCAGTGAAGCGGGGGGCGGTCGTGATGGCTACACCTTC. Encoded protein: CASSEAGGGRDGYTF. This sequence joins TRBV6-1 and TRBJ1-2; perhaps TRBD1 as D (6 bases). Trimming shortened V by 0 bases and J by 6 bases, and 14 bases separated the two germline ends. The CDR3 totals 15 residues. Germline CDR1 MNHNS, CDR2 SASEGT.

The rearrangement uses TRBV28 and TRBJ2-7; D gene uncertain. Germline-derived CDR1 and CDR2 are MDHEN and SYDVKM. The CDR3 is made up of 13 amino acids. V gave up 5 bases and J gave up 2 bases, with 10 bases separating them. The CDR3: CASSPSPPYEQYF. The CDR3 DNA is TGTGCCAGCAGTCCCTCCCCCCCCTACGAGCAGTACTTC.

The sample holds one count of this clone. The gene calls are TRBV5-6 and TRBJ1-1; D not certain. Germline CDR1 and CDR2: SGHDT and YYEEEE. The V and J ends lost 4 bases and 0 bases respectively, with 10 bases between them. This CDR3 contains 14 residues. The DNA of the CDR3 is TGTGCCAGCAGCCTGCGGCCCTTGAACACTGAAGCTTTCTTT. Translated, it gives CASSLRPLNTEAFF.

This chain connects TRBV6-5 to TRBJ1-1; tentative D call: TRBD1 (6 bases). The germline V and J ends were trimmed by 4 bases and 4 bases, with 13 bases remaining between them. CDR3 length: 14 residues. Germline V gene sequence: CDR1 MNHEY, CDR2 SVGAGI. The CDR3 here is CASSWKGDLTEAFF. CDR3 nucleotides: TGTGCCAGCAGTTGGAAGGGGGATCTCACTGAAGCTTTCTTT.

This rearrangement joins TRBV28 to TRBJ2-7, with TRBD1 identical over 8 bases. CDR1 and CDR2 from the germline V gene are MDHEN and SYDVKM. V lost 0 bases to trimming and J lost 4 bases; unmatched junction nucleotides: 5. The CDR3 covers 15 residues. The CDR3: CASSLWAGGRYEQYF. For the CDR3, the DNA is TGTGCCAGCAGTTTATGGGCAGGGGGCAGGTACGAGCAGTACTTC.

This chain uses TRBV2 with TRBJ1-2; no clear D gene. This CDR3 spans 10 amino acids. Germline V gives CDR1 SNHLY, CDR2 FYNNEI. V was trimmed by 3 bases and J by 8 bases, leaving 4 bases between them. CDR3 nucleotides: TGTGCCAGCAGTGACGGAGGCTACACCTTC. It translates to CASSDGGYTF.

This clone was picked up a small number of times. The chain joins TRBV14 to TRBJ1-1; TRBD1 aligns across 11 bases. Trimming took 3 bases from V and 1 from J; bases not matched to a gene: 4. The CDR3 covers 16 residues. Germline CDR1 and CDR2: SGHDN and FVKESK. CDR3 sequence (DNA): TGTGCCAGCAGCCAGCGGACAGGGGGCAAGAACACTGAAGCTTTCTTT. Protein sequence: CASSQRTGGKNTEAFF.